Each of the 23 T cell receptor beta chains below was sequenced from the same sample in a study of T cells in Graves' hyperthyroidism and ophthalmopathy (dated by TCRdb to the late 2010s). Libraries were constructed by multiplex PCR. The sequencing machine was an Illumina HiSeq 2000. The TCR beta CDR3 regions were amplified from RNA transcripts. A first-round RT-PCR of the TCR CDR3 used the HTBI primer set with the Qiagen OneStep RT-PCR kit. TCRdb reworked the public reads: Q25 trimming with fastp, MiXCR clone assembly, productive beta chains retained. Identical CDR3 proteins give one entry, which carries the most common genes and DNA. The sample table contains roughly 400,000 distinct CDR3 sequences; only one count was recorded for roughly an eighth of them. 28% of the sample is in the top ten clones. The specimen sequenced was blood. The source of these receptors is a man aged 45-60 years with Graves' ophthalmopathy.

This clonotype was observed many times. The chain uses TRBV30 and TRBJ2-2; no definite D call. Germline CDR1 is GTSNPN and CDR2 is SVGIG (reference sequence). The CDR3 consists of 13 residues. The V end lost 4 bases, the J end lost 7 bases, and 13 bases lay between the germline ends. Here the CDR3 DNA reads TGTGCCTGGACCCTGGTGGTGGGCGGGGAGCTGTTTTTT. It is translated as CAWTLVVGGELFF.

The chain recombines TRBV15 with TRBJ2-1, with 11 bases fitting TRBD2. This CDR3 is built from 17 residues. CDR1 is LNHNV and CDR2 is YYDKDF in the germline V gene (reference sequence). V dropped 6 bases and J dropped 7; count of bases not matched to a gene: 14. CDR3 sequence: CATSSTSGSLGENEQFF. As DNA, the CDR3 is TGTGCCACCAGTTCTACTAGCGGGAGTCTAGGGGAGAATGAGCAGTTCTTC.

This clonotype was seen at least ten times. The V and J genes are TRBV12-3 or TRBV12-4 and TRBJ1-2; TRBD1 matches at 8 bases. The CDR3 sequence is 14 residues long. With 5 bases clipped from V and 8 bases from J, the junction kept 10 bases outside the gene matches. DNA of the CDR3: TGTGCCAGCAGTGCCAACCCCAGGGGGCTAGGCTACACCTTC. It encodes CASSANPRGLGYTF.

This clonotype was detected many times. The V call is TRBV12-3 or TRBV12-4, the J call TRBJ2-2, with TRBD2 identical over 8 bases. CDR3 length: 15 residues. V was pared by 5 bases and J by 6 bases, with 8 bases of the junction left unmatched. CDR3 sequence (DNA): TGTGCCAGCAGTAGCTGGCGGGAGGTCGCCGGGGAGCTGTTTTTT. Its protein product is CASSSWREVAGELFF.

This clonotype has only a few counts. The CDR3 reads CASSQDTIWADIQNEQFF. CDR3 coding DNA: TGCGCCAGCAGCCAAGATACGATATGGGCGGACATACAAAATGAGCAGTTCTTC. The chain joins TRBV4-1 to TRBJ2-1, with D perhaps TRBD1 (5 bases). Between the trimmed V and J ends, which lost 0 bases and 7 bases, there was a span of 22 bases. The CDR3 extends over 18 amino acids. Germline V gene lookup returns CDR1 MGHRA and CDR2 YSYEKL.

This clonotype has a count of ten or more. V gene TRBV7-6 combines with J gene TRBJ2-5, with TRBD2 identical over 10 bases. The CDR3 consists of 16 residues. With 5 bases clipped from V and 2 bases from J, the junction kept 8 bases outside the gene matches. The V gene's germline CDR1 is SGHVS and CDR2 FNYEAQ. The CDR3 here is CASSLEAGGLQETQYF. Written as DNA, the CDR3 is TGTGCCAGCAGCCTAGAAGCGGGAGGGTTACAAGAGACCCAGTACTTC.

In its sample, this clonotype was seen a few times. This CDR3 reads CSGTPGQTYNEQFF. DNA of the CDR3: TGCAGCGGTACGCCGGGACAGACCTACAATGAGCAGTTCTTC. This sequence joins TRBV29-1 and TRBJ2-1, with TRBD1 identical over 7 bases. Germline CDR1 and CDR2: SQVTM and ANQGSEA. This CDR3 has 14 amino acids. V lost 7 bases and J lost 2; bases outside the gene matches: 8.

Only a few counts were recorded for this clonotype. The genes are TRBV29-1 and TRBJ2-4; 9 positions match TRBD1. Germline trimming cut 7 bases from V and 6 bases from J; bases unmatched to any gene: 7. Germline CDR1 SQVTM, CDR2 ANQGSEA. The CDR3 sequence is 13 residues long. Here the CDR3 reads CSGAQGAGNIQYF. For the CDR3, the DNA is TGCAGCGGTGCACAGGGGGCGGGAAACATTCAGTACTTC.

This clonotype came up a few times. V is TRBV20-1 and J is TRBJ2-7; 10 positions match TRBD2. The CDR3 totals 14 residues. CDR1 is DFQATT and CDR2 is SNEGSKA in the germline V gene (reference sequence). With 4 bases clipped from V and 4 bases from J, the junction kept 7 bases outside the gene matches. The CDR3 bases are TGCAGTGCTATGATTGGACTAGCGGCTTACGAGCAGTACTTC. This translates into CSAMIGLAAYEQYF.

This clonotype showed up many times. The gene calls are TRBV30 and TRBJ1-2, with 8 bases fitting TRBD1. V lost 7 bases to trimming and J lost 2 bases; unmatched junction nucleotides: 3. This CDR3 has 12 residues. Germline values: CDR1 GTSNPN, CDR2 SVGIG (reference sequence). Written as DNA, the CDR3 is TGTGCCTCAAACAGGGGGAACTATGGCTACACCTTC. It yields the protein CASNRGNYGYTF.

This clonotype appeared many times. The chain links TRBV19 to TRBJ2-2; tentative D call: TRBD2 (5 bases). CDR3 length: 15 residues. Germline CDR1 is LNHDA and CDR2 is SQIVND (reference sequence). Trimming stripped 3 bases from V and 6 bases from J, with 14 bases between. The CDR3 DNA reads TGTGCCAGTAGTATCTCGGAGGTCCGGCCCGGGGAGCTGTTTTTT. Translated, it gives CASSISEVRPGELFF.

This clonotype has just one count. A junction boundary mismatches the germline segment, possibly from a read error. This sequence joins TRBV7-9 and TRBJ2-5; the D call may be TRBD1 or TRBD2 (6 bases each). CDR3 length: 15 residues. Looked up from germline, CDR1 is SEHNR and CDR2 is FQNEAQ (reference sequence). The CDR3 reads CAGSLEGGPQETQYF. CDR3 nucleotide sequence: TGTGCCGGCAGCTTAGAAGGGGGGCCCCAAGAGACCCAGTACTTC.

V gene TRBV11-2 combines with J gene TRBJ2-7; 8 positions match TRBD1. This CDR3 has 16 residues. V lost 4 bases and J lost 4; bases outside the gene matches: 12. Germline lookup yields CDR1 SGHAT and CDR2 FQNNGV. CDR3 residues: CASSSNPQGAGYEQYF. CDR3 DNA sequence: TGTGCCAGCAGCTCCAACCCGCAGGGGGCTGGTTACGAGCAGTACTTC.

The chain is built from TRBV19 and TRBJ1-6; no firm D call. Trimming stripped 5 bases from V and 0 bases from J, with 11 bases between. This CDR3 has 16 amino acids. Germline CDR1 reads LNHDA; CDR2 reads SQIVND (reference sequence). The CDR3 bases are TGTGCCAGTAGTTACGACCGGAGCTCCTATAATTCACCCCTCCACTTT. Amino acid sequence: CASSYDRSSYNSPLHF.

This clonotype was seen repeatedly, ten times or more. The J gene is TRBJ2-7, the V gene TRBV6-1; tentatively, D is TRBD2 (5 bases). Trimming took off 5 bases at V and 0 bases at J, with 14 bases between the two ends. The CDR3 is made up of 15 amino acids. Germline lookup yields CDR1 MNHNS and CDR2 SASEGT. DNA of the CDR3: TGTGCCAGCAGTCCCGAGGTAGGGAGCTCCTACGAGCAGTACTTC. Protein: CASSPEVGSSYEQYF.

This clonotype showed up many times. The rearrangement links TRBV28 to TRBJ2-3; 8 bases are shared with TRBD2. Germline V gene lookup returns CDR1 MDHEN and CDR2 SYDVKM. The CDR3 extends over 17 amino acids. After removal of 5 bases from V and 0 bases from J, the junction contained 10 bases not matched to a gene. The CDR3 bases are TGTGCCAGCAGTCCCCCCGGGGGGGGGCGAAGCACAGATACGCAGTATTTT. Amino acid sequence: CASSPPGGGRSTDTQYF.

This clonotype was seen many times. One end of the junction does not line up with germline, which may come from a read error. CDR3 nucleotides: TGTGCCAGCAGCGAAGGACAGGGGTTCCACGAGCAGTACTTC. Translating it yields CASSEGQGFHEQYF. The V and J genes are TRBV2 and TRBJ2-7; 9 bases agree with TRBD1. The germline gives CDR1 SNHLY, CDR2 FYNNEI. The CDR3 runs to 14 residues. Drawing the rest from reference TRBV2 and TRBJ2-7, the complete variable domain is EPEVTQTPSHQVTQMGQEVILRCVPISNHLYFYWYRQILGQKVEFLVSFYNNEISEKSEIFDDQFSVERPDGSNFTLKIRSTKLEDSAMYFCASSEGQGFHEQYFGPGTRLTVT.

This clonotype was observed a few times. V gene TRBV18 combines with J gene TRBJ1-5, with D possibly matching TRBD1 (5 bases). In germline, CDR1 is KGHSH, CDR2 LQKENI. The V gene lost 2 bases and the J gene lost 2 bases, with 7 bases spanning the gap. CDR3 length: 14 residues. Written as DNA, the CDR3 is TGTGCCAGCTCACCAGGGGCAGGCAATCAGCCCCAGCATTTT. This gives the protein CASSPGAGNQPQHF.

The sample holds a few counts of this clonotype. The chain links TRBV5-4 to TRBJ1-1, with 8 bases aligning to TRBD1. Trimming cost V 0 bases and J 2 bases; bases outside gene matches: 9. Germline loops: CDR1 SGHNT, CDR2 YYREEE (reference sequence). The CDR3 contains 17 residues. Here the CDR3 reads CASSLGGNRGGNTEAFF. The CDR3 region has the DNA TGTGCCAGCAGCTTGGGAGGAAACAGGGGGGGAAACACTGAAGCTTTCTTT.

This clonotype came up many times. This chain links TRBV20-1 with TRBJ1-1; 9 bases line up with TRBD1. Per germline, CDR1 DFQATT and CDR2 SNEGSKA (reference sequence). V shed 7 bases and J 3 bases; nucleotides not matched to a gene: 9. The CDR3 has 14 residues. The DNA for the CDR3 is TGCAGTGTCCCGTACAGGGGGCGCGACACTGAAGCTTTCTTT. Its translation is CSVPYRGRDTEAFF.

The chain is built from TRBV7-9 and TRBJ2-7, with D unresolved. Per the germline V gene, CDR1 is SEHNR and CDR2 is FQNEAQ (reference sequence). This CDR3 spans 14 amino acids. V was shortened by 5 bases and J by 2 bases, with 13 bases between the two germline ends. This CDR3 is CASSQISRPYEQYF. The CDR3 DNA follows: TGTGCCAGCAGCCAGATCTCCAGACCCTACGAGCAGTACTTC.

This rearrangement joins TRBV3-1 to TRBJ2-5, with D tentatively TRBD2 (5 bases). The V gene lost 4 bases and the J gene lost 2 bases, with 11 bases spanning the gap. CDR3 length equals 14 residues. CDR1 is LGHDT, CDR2 YNNKEL, per germline (reference sequence). In DNA, the CDR3 is TGTGCCAGCAGCCCTGCTAGCACTCAAGAGACCCAGTACTTC. This gives the protein CASSPASTQETQYF.

At least ten counts were recorded for this clonotype. The chain combines TRBV5-1 with TRBJ2-7; 11 bases match TRBD2. V lost 4 bases to trimming and J lost 0 bases; unmatched junction nucleotides: 6. The CDR3 has 16 amino acids. The germline V gene encodes CDR1 SGHRS and CDR2 YFSETQ. The CDR3 here is CASSPGLAASSYEQYF. CDR3 in DNA: TGCGCCAGCAGCCCGGGACTAGCGGCTAGCTCCTACGAGCAGTACTTC.